A single sample is the source of the 18 T cell receptor beta chains below, sequenced in a study of resident and recirculating memory T cells in vitiligo. Sequencing used immunoSEQ multiplex PCR; TCRdb keeps in-frame clones, though not all of them. Here the sample spans 72,000 or so clones, under 95% being singletons. Sequences were obtained from blood. These receptors were collected from a male donor with vitiligo.

The CDR3 nucleotides read TGCAGCGCCCTTCTAGCGGGAGGGCAGGATGAGCAGTTCTTC. It is translated as CSALLAGGQDEQFF. The rearrangement joins TRBV29-1 to TRBJ2-1, with 12 bases aligning to TRBD2. The germline V gene has CDR1 SQVTM and CDR2 ANQGSEA. V trimming: 7 bases; J trimming: 8 bases; junction bases outside the gene matches: 9. The CDR3 totals 14 residues.

J is TRBJ2-1 and V is TRBV27; 13 nucleotides align to TRBD2. V lost 8 bases, J lost 6 bases, and 13 bases stayed unmatched. Germline assignment: CDR1 MNHEY and CDR2 SMNVEV (reference sequence). The CDR3 has 17 amino acids. The CDR3 DNA reads TGTGCCAGCCGATTCGGACTAGCGGGAGTTCCCGGCAATGAGCAGTTCTTC. It translates to CASRFGLAGVPGNEQFF.

V is TRBV9 and J is TRBJ2-5, with D unclear. This CDR3 has 13 residues. Germline V lookup: CDR1 SGDLS, CDR2 YYNGEE. V lost 1 base and J lost 1, with 5 bases in between. CDR3 sequence reads: CASSVNSQETQYF. Here the CDR3 DNA reads TGTGCCAGCAGCGTAAACAGCCAAGAGACCCAGTACTTC.

The chain links TRBV28 to TRBJ2-7; D possibly corresponds to TRBD1 (6 bases). CDR1 is MDHEN and CDR2 is SYDVKM in the germline V gene. The CDR3 has 14 amino acids. Trimming pared 3 bases from V and 5 bases from J, leaving 14 bases between. In nucleotides, the CDR3 is TGTGCCAGCAGTTTGGGGCAGGGGACCAACGAGCAGTACTTC. Translation gives CASSLGQGTNEQYF.

This chain uses TRBV2 with TRBJ1-1; D uncertain. This CDR3 comprises 11 residues. CDR1 is SNHLY, CDR2 FYNNEI, per germline. V shed 5 bases and J shed 6 bases, with 7 bases lying between them. Here the CDR3 reads CASSPEAEAFF. CDR3 bases: TGTGCCAGCAGTCCCGAGGCTGAAGCTTTCTTT.

The chain combines TRBV27 with TRBJ2-1; no clear D. The CDR3 runs 15 residues. V was cut by 5 bases and J by 0 bases, with 11 bases left in between. Germline V gives CDR1 MNHEY, CDR2 SMNVEV (reference sequence). The CDR3 here is CASSNRPSSYNEQFF. The CDR3 region has the DNA TGTGCCAGCAGTAACCGCCCTAGCTCCTACAATGAGCAGTTCTTC.

The rearrangement uses TRBV5-1 and TRBJ2-7; TRBD1 is a possible D gene (6 bases). Per the germline V gene, CDR1 is SGHRS and CDR2 is YFSETQ. The V end lost 3 bases, the J end lost 9 bases, and 13 bases lay between the germline ends. The CDR3 spans 12 residues. CDR3 amino acids: CASSSPTGWQYF. The CDR3 DNA sequence: TGCGCCAGCAGCTCCCCGACAGGATGGCAGTACTTC.

The chain is built from TRBV12-1 and TRBJ2-7; TRBD1 is the table's D call and was not checked against the DNA. TRBV12-1 is designated a pseudogene. CDR3 length: 14 amino acids. The CDR3 sequence: CASSWWDRGREQYF. The CDR3 region has the DNA TGTGCCAGCAGCTGGTGGGACAGGGGGCGGGAGCAGTACTTC.

V and J are TRBV10-3 and TRBJ1-4; TRBD1 might be the D (6 bases). The CDR3 covers 14 residues. Germline V gene sequence: CDR1 ENHRY, CDR2 SYGVKD. V gave up 6 bases and J gave up 7 bases, with 15 bases separating them. The CDR3 DNA sequence: TGTGCCATCAGCAGGGGATCGTTTGGTGAAAAACTGTTTTTT. Translation: CAISRGSFGEKLFF.

V gene TRBV7-2 combines with J gene TRBJ2-7; 11 positions agree with TRBD1. Trimming took 3 bases from V and 4 from J; bases not matched to a gene: 8. Germline V gene lookup returns CDR1 SGHTA and CDR2 FQGNSA. The length of the CDR3 is 16 residues. The CDR3 DNA reads as TGTGCCAGCAGCTTCCTCGGGACAGGGGGAAGGTACGAGCAGTACTTC. It encodes CASSFLGTGGRYEQYF.

V usage is TRBV7-3 and J usage is TRBJ2-2; possible D gene TRBD2, 6 bases. The V gene's germline CDR1 is SGHTA and CDR2 FQGTGA. Deletions cut 2 bases from V and 3 bases from J, with 10 bases between. The CDR3 contains 15 residues. Written as DNA, the CDR3 is TGTGCCAGCAGCTTAGGAGGGGAGGACACCGGGGAGCTGTTTTTT. Its translation: CASSLGGEDTGELFF.

This rearrangement joins TRBV30 to TRBJ1-1; D not certain. In germline, CDR1 is GTSNPN, CDR2 SVGIG (reference sequence). The V end lost 3 bases, the J end lost 0 bases, and 11 bases lay between the germline ends. The CDR3 runs to 14 residues. CDR3 sequence: CAWREGFMNTEAFF. CDR3 coding DNA: TGTGCCTGGAGGGAGGGATTTATGAACACTGAAGCTTTCTTT.

A single count supports this clone. The chain uses TRBV5-1 and TRBJ1-2; D gene uncertain. The length of the CDR3 is 14 residues. The germline V and J ends were trimmed by 6 bases and 5 bases, with 17 bases remaining between them. The V gene's germline CDR1 is SGHRS and CDR2 YFSETQ. The CDR3 DNA reads as TGCGCCAGCACTAAGGAGATTCTTGGGTATGGCTACACCTTC. Translated: CASTKEILGYGYTF. Full variable domain (missing parts from reference TRBV5-1 and TRBJ1-2): KAGVTQTPRYLIKTRGQQVTLSCSPISGHRSVSWYQQTPGQGLQFLFEYFSETQRNKGNFPGRFSGRQFSNSRSEMNVSTLELGDSALYLCASTKEILGYGYTFGSGTRLTVV.

This chain links TRBV2 with TRBJ1-4, with D tentatively TRBD1 (6 bases). CDR3 length: 15 amino acids. Germline assignment: CDR1 SNHLY and CDR2 FYNNEI. Trimming shortened V by 7 bases and J by 6 bases, and 18 bases separated the two germline ends. CDR3 in amino acids: CASIGVGGGYEKLFF. Written as DNA, the CDR3 is TGTGCCAGCATAGGGGTGGGCGGGGGCTATGAAAAACTGTTTTTT.

This sequence joins TRBV6-1 and TRBJ2-7; 10 bases line up with TRBD2. V lost 6 bases to trimming and J lost 2 bases; unmatched junction nucleotides: 7. Per germline, CDR1 MNHNS and CDR2 SASEGT. The CDR3 totals 15 residues. CDR3 nucleotides: TGTGCCAGCAGATCAAGACTAGCGGGCGCCTACGAGCAGTACTTC. Translation: CASRSRLAGAYEQYF.

CDR3 coding DNA: TGTGCCAGCAGACCTACAGGGGTTAGCAATCAGCCCCAGCATTTT. It specifies CASRPTGVSNQPQHF. V usage is TRBV28 and J usage is TRBJ1-5; 7 bases align to TRBD1. This CDR3 is built from 15 residues. Germline loops: CDR1 MDHEN, CDR2 SYDVKM. Trimming at V came to 6 bases and at J to 0 bases, leaving 5 bases not matched to a gene.

The rearrangement links TRBV18 to TRBJ2-5; D uncertain. With the DNA end fitting TRBJ2-7 better, the J assignment may be wrong. CDR3 length: 14 residues. Germline CDR1 and CDR2: KGHSH and LQKENI. CDR3 DNA: TGTGCCAGCTCACCGAGCCCCACAGCCTACGAGCAGTACTTC. Residues: CASSPSPTAYEQYF.

The chain couples TRBV28 to TRBJ2-5, with D perhaps TRBD2 (5 bases). The CDR3 contains 13 residues. Trimming removed 8 bases at V and 4 bases at J, with 14 bases between. Germline values: CDR1 MDHEN, CDR2 SYDVKM. The CDR3 coding sequence is TGTGCCAGCTCCGGGAAGGGATTAGAGACCCAGTACTTC. Its translation: CASSGKGLETQYF.